The T cell receptor beta chain under discussion was sequenced for a study of identical twins. Per germline, CDR1 DFQATT and CDR2 SNEGSKA (reference sequence). This CDR3 spans 12 amino acids. Trimming took 0 bases from V and 8 from J, leaving 7 bases between them. TCRdb called the 5' RACE reads again in MiXCR, with one record for every CDR3 protein. The table lists 1.5 million to 2 million distinct CDR3 sequences, around 33% of them singletons. Study-level points and caveats: Low generation-probability sequences were in excess among twin-shared out-of-frame alpha sequences. Weaker excess sharing between twins was seen in beta out-of-frame sequences. Abundant beta clonotypes from cord blood bore fewer insertions; memory repertoires lacked this pattern. Zero-insertion analyses might be partly confounded by invariant T cells like MAIT and iNKT.

Turning to this clonotype: The antigen is not known.

The chain is built from TRBV20-1 and TRBJ1-4; unclear D gene. The sequence derives from a newborn girl in good health. Sequenced: cord blood. The CDR3 is CSARDPPEKLFF. In DNA, the CDR3 is TGCAGTGCTAGAGATCCCCCCGAAAAACTGTTTTTT.